This TCR beta chain was recovered during a study of regulatory T cells in long-lasting Graves disease. iRepertoire HTBI primers and Arm-PCR of CDR3 regions built TCR beta libraries. Authors' analysis steps: Identification yielded around 64 TRBV and 15 or so TRBJ segments across samples. MiXCR, run by TCRdb on the multiplex PCR reads, gives a single entry per CDR3 protein. TCRdb's processing, not the authors' own work, is the source of the V and J calls. Altogether hundreds of thousands of distinct CDR3 sequences are present, 12% being singletons, with the ten largest covering around 10%. There are many counts of this clonotype. The antigen is unknown. The time point: newly diagnosed GD, antithyroid drugs for less than 3 months. The TCR library was prepared using RNA isolated from PBMCs. The patients included were those that came from an endocrinology department in Xi'an, China. General observations from the study: Those with persistent disease had in common more public clonotypes (about 2,500) than new patients (roughly 970).

V was shortened by 1 base and J by 5 bases, with 14 bases between the two germline ends. The CDR3 length is 15 residues. Per germline, CDR1 LGHDT and CDR2 YNNKEL (reference sequence). The same data also contributed to another study, on T cells in Graves' hyperthyroidism and ophthalmopathy. This second report adds: Carried out on the TCR CDR3, a first-round RT-PCR used the HTBI primer set.

The chain recombines TRBV3-1 with TRBJ2-5; D unresolved. This sequence originates from a woman under 40 with Graves disease. Sequencing was performed on peripheral blood mononuclear cells (PBMCs), taken at new diagnosis, from a patient treated with antithyroid drugs. The CDR3 loop reads CASSQVGASGETQYF. CDR3 coding DNA: TGTGCCAGCAGCCAAGTTGGTGCATCTGGGGAGACCCAGTACTTC.